The 25 T cell receptor beta chains given below trace back to one sample, sequenced in a study of naive and memory T cell subsets. Both TRBC1 and TRBC2 were covered by a beta constant-region primer of two equimolar oligonucleotides. Via MiXCR, TCRdb re-called the UMI-ligation and nested PCR reads, giving one row per CDR3 protein. Altogether around 160,000 distinct CDR3 sequences are present, 15% to 20% being singletons, with the ten largest covering roughly 0.13%. The specimen was naive CD4+ T cells from blood. These receptors all stem from a human donor in good health.

This clonotype has more than one count but fewer than ten. The chain links TRBV12-3 or TRBV12-4 to TRBJ1-1, with D hard to call. The V end lost 8 bases, the J end lost 1 base, and 11 bases lay between the germline ends. This CDR3 spans 13 amino acids. CDR3 in amino acids: CASSPRWNTEAFF. The DNA of the CDR3 is TGTGCCAGCTCGCCTAGGTGGAACACTGAAGCTTTCTTT.

The sample holds a few counts of this clonotype. V gene TRBV25-1 combines with J gene TRBJ2-1; TRBD2 matches 10 bases. The CDR3 covers 14 residues. The germline V gene has CDR1 MGHDK and CDR2 SYGVNS. Unmatched junction bases numbered 5, after V lost 3 bases and J lost 9 bases. The DNA of the CDR3 is TGTGCCAGCAGTGATCTAGCGGGAGCTGGTGAGCAGTTCTTC. Its translation: CASSDLAGAGEQFF.

The V gene is TRBV15, the J gene TRBJ2-5; D gene unclear. The CDR3 loop spans 13 amino acids. The V gene lost 3 bases and the J gene lost 5 bases, with 10 bases spanning the gap. Germline V gene sequence: CDR1 LNHNV, CDR2 YYDKDF (reference sequence). This CDR3 is CATSRKLLETQYF. For the CDR3, the DNA is TGTGCCACCAGCAGGAAACTTTTGGAGACCCAGTACTTC.

The table lists this clonotype with a few counts. The gene calls are TRBV14 and TRBJ2-1; 10 bases fit TRBD2. CDR1 SGHDN and CDR2 FVKESK come from the germline V gene. This CDR3 spans 17 amino acids. The trim removed 4 bases at V and 5 bases at J, leaving 11 bases unmatched. CDR3: CASSRSVTSGDDNEQFF. The CDR3 nucleotides are TGTGCCAGCAGCCGGTCGGTAACTAGCGGGGATGACAATGAGCAGTTCTTC.

The CDR3 loop reads CATGLFYNEQFF. Written as DNA, the CDR3 is TGTGCCACAGGACTATTTTACAATGAGCAGTTCTTC. The chain joins TRBV28 to TRBJ2-1; TRBD2 is a possible D gene (6 bases). Germline loops: CDR1 MDHEN, CDR2 SYDVKM. The CDR3 length is 12 residues. V lost 10 bases to trimming and J lost 4 bases, with 11 bases between them.

The chain employs TRBV20-1 and TRBJ2-2; 13 bases are shared with TRBD2. Per the germline V gene, CDR1 is DFQATT and CDR2 is SNEGSKA (reference sequence). The CDR3 is 15 amino acids. Losses at the gene ends were 3 bases for V and 6 bases for J; bases not matched to a gene: 4. The CDR3 spells CSASRLAGGPGELFF. CDR3 in DNA: TGCAGTGCTAGCCGACTAGCGGGAGGCCCCGGGGAGCTGTTTTTT.

This clonotype was found a few times. The chain is built from TRBV3-2 and TRBJ2-7; the tabulated D call, TRBD2, remains unverified against the DNA. TRBV3-2 is marked as a pseudogene. The CDR3 spans 15 residues. CDR3 DNA: TGTGCCAGCAGCCAAGTAGTAGCGGGAGTTGGCGAGCAGTACTTC. Translation: CASSQVVAGVGEQYF.

The chain has TRBV28 and TRBJ2-3; D is possibly TRBD2 (6 bases). Germline V gene data show CDR1 as MDHEN and CDR2 as SYDVKM. This CDR3 region has 20 residues. V lost 5 bases to trimming and J lost 0 bases, with 27 bases between them. The CDR3 DNA reads as TGTGCCAGCAGTCCCGCTGGCAGGTGGAGGGGAACTACTAGCACAGATACGCAGTATTTT. This gives the protein CASSPAGRWRGTTSTDTQYF.

A few counts support this clonotype. The V call is TRBV12-3 or TRBV12-4, the J call TRBJ2-7; TRBD2 aligns across 7 bases. Losses at the gene ends were 5 bases for V and 6 bases for J; bases not matched to a gene: 4. This CDR3 is 12 amino acids long. Here the CDR3 reads CASSKGEGEQYF. CDR3 sequence (DNA): TGTGCCAGCAGTAAAGGGGAGGGCGAGCAGTACTTC.

V usage is TRBV24-1 and J usage is TRBJ1-5, with 12 bases identical to TRBD1. Per germline, CDR1 KGHDR and CDR2 SFDVKD. This CDR3 comprises 16 residues. With V trimmed by 2 bases and J by 4 bases, 2 bases remained unmatched. The CDR3 DNA follows: TGTGCCACCAGTGATTCGGGACAGGGGGCGAATCAGCCCCAGCATTTT. It translates to CATSDSGQGANQPQHF.

The CDR3 sequence is CASRGTAGLNKPQHF. The CDR3 coding sequence is TGTGCCAGTAGGGGGACAGCCGGCCTTAATAAGCCCCAGCATTTT. The chain links TRBV19 to TRBJ1-5, with 7 positions matching TRBD1. The CDR3 loop spans 15 amino acids. The trim removed 6 bases at V and 8 bases at J, leaving 13 bases unmatched. Germline CDR1 reads LNHDA; CDR2 reads SQIVND (reference sequence). Full variable domain (remainder filled in from reference TRBV19 and TRBJ1-5): DGGITQSPKYLFRKEGQNVTLSCEQNLNHDAMYWYRQDPGQGLRLIYYSQIVNDFQKGDIAEGYSVSREKKESFPLTVTSAQKNPTAFYLCASRGTAGLNKPQHFGDGTRLSIL.

CDR3 in amino acids: CASSLGRIQVRAGKSPGLQETQYF. In nucleotides, the CDR3 is TGTGCCAGCAGCTTAGGACGAATTCAAGTCCGGGCAGGGAAAAGTCCCGGCCTCCAAGAGACCCAGTACTTC. This rearrangement joins TRBV7-8 to TRBJ2-5, with D maybe TRBD1 (5 bases). Between the trimmed V and J ends, which lost 1 base and 1 base, there was a span of 37 bases. CDR1 is SGHVS, CDR2 FQNEAQ, per germline. This CDR3 is 24 amino acids long.

There are a few counts of this clonotype. The rearrangement uses TRBV29-1 and TRBJ2-5; the D gene is possibly TRBD1 (6 bases). CDR3 length equals 16 residues. Germline V lookup: CDR1 SQVTM, CDR2 ANQGSEA. Deletions cut 6 bases from V and 1 base from J, with 21 bases between. The CDR3 DNA sequence: TGCAGCGTGAAAACAGAGGGGGAAGGGTCCCAAGAGACCCAGTACTTC. Its protein is CSVKTEGEGSQETQYF.

The V call is TRBV28, the J call TRBJ2-7; 7 bases align to TRBD2. With V trimmed by 2 bases and J by 0 bases, 4 bases remained unmatched. Germline CDR1 and CDR2: MDHEN and SYDVKM. The CDR3 extends over 15 amino acids. CDR3 residues: CASSLGGSDSYEQYF. The CDR3 DNA is TGTGCCAGCAGTTTAGGCGGGAGTGACTCCTACGAGCAGTACTTC. Full variable domain (outside the CDR3, taken from reference TRBV28 and TRBJ2-7): DVKVTQSSRYLVKRTGEKVFLECVQDMDHENMFWYRQDPGLGLRLIYFSYDVKMKEKGDIPEGYSVSREKKERFSLILESASTNQTSMYLCASSLGGSDSYEQYFGPGTRLTVT.

The chain is built from TRBV4-1 and TRBJ2-7; D unresolved. The CDR3 is made up of 13 amino acids. The germline V and J ends were trimmed by 1 base and 6 bases, with 10 bases remaining between them. Germline loops: CDR1 MGHRA, CDR2 YSYEKL. CDR3 protein: CASSQAYPGEQYF. As DNA, the CDR3 is TGCGCCAGCAGCCAAGCTTATCCGGGCGAGCAGTACTTC.

The chain joins TRBV7-2 to TRBJ2-2, with D maybe TRBD2 (6 bases). Germline V CDR1 and CDR2: SGHTA, FQGNSA. V gave up 0 bases and J gave up 7 bases, with 9 bases separating them. The CDR3 runs 14 residues. The CDR3 loop is CASSLAGGFGELFF. The CDR3 DNA is TGTGCCAGCAGCTTAGCCGGGGGATTCGGGGAGCTGTTTTTT.

The table lists this clonotype with many counts. The genes are TRBV9 and TRBJ2-6; D is unresolved. This CDR3 region has 16 residues. V was clipped by 0 bases and J by 0 bases, with 7 bases between them. The germline gives CDR1 SGDLS, CDR2 YYNGEE. As DNA, the CDR3 is TGTGCCAGCAGCGTAGCTACGGACTCTGGGGCCAACGTCCTGACTTTC. Protein product: CASSVATDSGANVLTF.

The chain joins TRBV6-2 or TRBV6-3 to TRBJ1-1, with D unclear. From germline, CDR1 is MNHEY and CDR2 SVGEGT. The CDR3 is made up of 13 amino acids. The V end lost 4 bases, the J end lost 1 base, and 7 bases lay between the germline ends. The CDR3 bases are TGTGCCAGCAGTTCGTGGGGGAACACTGAAGCTTTCTTT. It is translated as CASSSWGNTEAFF.

In this sample, this clonotype turned up a few times. The CDR3 loop is CSVARTVSYEQYF. DNA for the CDR3: TGCAGCGTTGCTAGGACAGTCTCCTACGAGCAGTACTTC. The chain uses TRBV29-1 and TRBJ2-7; D is possibly TRBD1 (6 bases). V was cut by 4 bases and J by 0 bases, with 10 bases left in between. The length of the CDR3 is 13 residues. Looked up from germline, CDR1 is SQVTM and CDR2 is ANQGSEA.

Only a few counts were recorded for this clonotype. The V call is TRBV20-1, the J call TRBJ2-1; 7 nucleotides agree with TRBD1. The CDR3 is 13 residues long. The V gene's germline CDR1 is DFQATT and CDR2 SNEGSKA (reference sequence). V dropped 7 bases and J dropped 3; count of bases not matched to a gene: 6. CDR3 residues: CSGDRDRYNEQFF. For the CDR3, the DNA is TGCAGTGGTGACAGGGACCGCTACAATGAGCAGTTCTTC.

CDR3 loop: CASSPGQGLAENSPLHF. CDR3 nucleotide sequence: TGTGCCAGCAGTCCGGGACAGGGGCTTGCCGAAAATTCACCCCTCCACTTT. The V gene is TRBV12-3 or TRBV12-4, the J gene TRBJ1-6, with 10 nucleotides matching TRBD1. The CDR3 has 17 residues. V gave up 5 bases and J gave up 7 bases; unmatched junction bases: 11.

This chain uses TRBV10-3 with TRBJ1-1; D is undetermined. Trimming shortened V by 0 bases and J by 11 bases, and 13 bases separated the two germline ends. There are 13 residues in the CDR3. Germline CDR1 reads ENHRY; CDR2 reads SYGVKD. The CDR3 nucleotides read TGTGCCATCAGTGAGTCGATAGGGTCCCCGGCTTTCTTT. It is translated as CAISESIGSPAFF.

V is TRBV4-1 and J is TRBJ1-1; 8 bases fit TRBD1. This CDR3 has 15 amino acids. From germline, CDR1 is MGHRA and CDR2 YSYEKL. The V gene end was trimmed by 1 base and the J gene end by 0 bases; junction bases not matched to a gene: 1. The CDR3 nucleotides read TGCGCCAGCAGCCAAGGCAGGGGGCTGAACACTGAAGCTTTCTTT. Amino acids: CASSQGRGLNTEAFF.

This clonotype was observed a few times. This sequence joins TRBV7-3 and TRBJ1-6; 7 nucleotides match TRBD1. CDR3 length: 14 residues. CDR1 and CDR2 (germline): SGHTA, FQGTGA. Trimming cost V 5 bases and J 5 bases; bases outside gene matches: 3. The CDR3 is CASSRTGHNSPLHF. In DNA form, the CDR3 reads TGTGCCAGCAGCCGGACAGGCCATAATTCACCCCTCCACTTT.

The rearrangement links TRBV5-5 to TRBJ1-2, with D tentatively TRBD1 (5 bases). CDR3 size: 16 residues. The V gene lost 4 bases and the J gene lost 1 base, with 17 bases spanning the gap. CDR1 is SGHKS and CDR2 is YYEKEE in the germline V gene (reference sequence). The CDR3 DNA sequence: TGTGCCAGCAGCCTACAAGACAGCGGATGTAACTATGGCTACACCTTC. It translates to CASSLQDSGCNYGYTF.